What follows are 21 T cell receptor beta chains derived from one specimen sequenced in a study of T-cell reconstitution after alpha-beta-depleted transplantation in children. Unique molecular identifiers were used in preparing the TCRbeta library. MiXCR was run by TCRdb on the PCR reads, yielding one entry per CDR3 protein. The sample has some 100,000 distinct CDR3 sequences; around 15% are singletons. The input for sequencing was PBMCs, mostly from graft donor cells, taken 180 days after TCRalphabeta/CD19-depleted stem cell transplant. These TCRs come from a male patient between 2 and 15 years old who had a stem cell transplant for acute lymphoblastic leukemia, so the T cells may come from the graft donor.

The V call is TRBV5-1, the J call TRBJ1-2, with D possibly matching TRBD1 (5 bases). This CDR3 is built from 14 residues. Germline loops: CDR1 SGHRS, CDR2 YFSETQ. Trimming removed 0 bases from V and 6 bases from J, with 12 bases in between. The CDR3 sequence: CASSLVPGGDGYTF. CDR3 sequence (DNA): TGCGCCAGCAGCTTGGTGCCGGGAGGGGATGGCTACACCTTC.

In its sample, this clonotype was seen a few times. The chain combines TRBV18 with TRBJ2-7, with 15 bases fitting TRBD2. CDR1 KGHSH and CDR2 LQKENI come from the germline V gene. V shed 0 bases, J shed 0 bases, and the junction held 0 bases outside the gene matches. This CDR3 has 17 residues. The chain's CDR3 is CASSPPGLAGGSYEQYF. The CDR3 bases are TGTGCCAGCTCACCACCGGGACTAGCGGGGGGCTCCTACGAGCAGTACTTC.

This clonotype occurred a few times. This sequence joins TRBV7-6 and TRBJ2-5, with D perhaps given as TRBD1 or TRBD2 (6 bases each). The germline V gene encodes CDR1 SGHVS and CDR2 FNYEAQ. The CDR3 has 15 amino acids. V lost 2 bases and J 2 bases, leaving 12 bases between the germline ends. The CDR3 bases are TGTGCCAGCAGCTTATTTAGGGGGGCACAAGAGACCCAGTACTTC. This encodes CASSLFRGAQETQYF.

The CDR3 sequence: CASSRQDWIVTDTQYF. DNA for the CDR3: TGTGCCAGCAGCCGGCAGGACTGGATTGTCACAGATACGCAGTATTTT. The chain joins TRBV7-2 to TRBJ2-3; tentative D call: TRBD2 (5 bases). The CDR3 covers 16 residues. Trimming pared 5 bases from V and 2 bases from J, leaving 17 bases between. Germline V gene data show CDR1 as SGHTA and CDR2 as FQGNSA.

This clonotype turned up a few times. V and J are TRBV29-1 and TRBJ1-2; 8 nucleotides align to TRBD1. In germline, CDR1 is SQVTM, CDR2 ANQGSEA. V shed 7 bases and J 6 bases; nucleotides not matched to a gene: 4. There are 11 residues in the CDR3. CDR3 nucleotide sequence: TGCAGCGGAAGGGACAGGAATGGCTACACCTTC. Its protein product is CSGRDRNGYTF.

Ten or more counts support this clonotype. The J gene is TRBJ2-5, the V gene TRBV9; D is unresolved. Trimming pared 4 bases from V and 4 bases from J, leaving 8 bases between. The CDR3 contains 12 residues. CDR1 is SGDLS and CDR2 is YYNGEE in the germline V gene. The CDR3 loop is CASSSGSETQYF. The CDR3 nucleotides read TGTGCCAGCAGCTCCGGTTCAGAGACCCAGTACTTC.

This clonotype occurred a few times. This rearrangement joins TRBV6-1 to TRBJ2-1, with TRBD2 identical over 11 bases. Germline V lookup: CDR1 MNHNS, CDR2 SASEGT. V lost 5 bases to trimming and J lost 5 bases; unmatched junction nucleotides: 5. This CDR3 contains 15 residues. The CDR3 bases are TGTGCCAGCAGTCCGGGACTAGCGGCACACAATGAGCAGTTCTTC. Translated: CASSPGLAAHNEQFF.

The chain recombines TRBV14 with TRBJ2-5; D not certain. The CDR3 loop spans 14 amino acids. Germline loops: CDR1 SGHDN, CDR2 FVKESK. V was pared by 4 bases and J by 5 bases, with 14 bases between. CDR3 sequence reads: CASSRLGLGETQYF. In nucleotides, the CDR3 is TGTGCCAGCAGCCGCCTCGGGCTGGGGGAGACCCAGTACTTC.

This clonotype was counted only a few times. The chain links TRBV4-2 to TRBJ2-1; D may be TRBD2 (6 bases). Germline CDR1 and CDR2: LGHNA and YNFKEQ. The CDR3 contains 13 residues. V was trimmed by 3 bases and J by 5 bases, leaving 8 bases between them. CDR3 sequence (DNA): TGTGCCAGCAGCCAGGGACTGAACAATGAGCAGTTCTTC. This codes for CASSQGLNNEQFF.

The CDR3 region is CASSTGQSIAKNIQYF. CDR3 nucleotides: TGCGCCAGCAGCACGGGACAGTCAATAGCCAAAAACATTCAGTACTTC. This chain connects TRBV4-3 to TRBJ2-4, with 7 bases lining up with TRBD1. The V gene's germline CDR1 is LGHNA and CDR2 YSLEER. The V gene end was trimmed by 5 bases and the J gene end by 0 bases; junction bases not matched to a gene: 7. The CDR3 extends over 16 amino acids.

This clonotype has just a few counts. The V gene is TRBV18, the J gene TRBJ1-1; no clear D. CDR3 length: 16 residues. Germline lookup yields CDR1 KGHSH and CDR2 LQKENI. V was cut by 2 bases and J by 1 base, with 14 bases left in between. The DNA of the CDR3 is TGTGCCAGCTCACCAATCTGGTCGGGAAGGAACACTGAAGCTTTCTTT. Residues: CASSPIWSGRNTEAFF.

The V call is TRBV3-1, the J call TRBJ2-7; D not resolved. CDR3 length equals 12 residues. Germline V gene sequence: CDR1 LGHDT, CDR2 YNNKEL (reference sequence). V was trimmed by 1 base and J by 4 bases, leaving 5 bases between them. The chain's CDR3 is CASSQAAYEQYF. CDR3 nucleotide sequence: TGTGCCAGCAGCCAAGCGGCATACGAGCAGTACTTC.

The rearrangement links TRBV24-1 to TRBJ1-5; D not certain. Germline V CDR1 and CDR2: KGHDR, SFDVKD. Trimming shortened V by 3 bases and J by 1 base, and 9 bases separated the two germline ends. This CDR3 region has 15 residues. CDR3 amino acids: CATSDKTVSNQPQHF. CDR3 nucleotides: TGTGCCACCAGTGATAAGACGGTGAGCAATCAGCCCCAGCATTTT.

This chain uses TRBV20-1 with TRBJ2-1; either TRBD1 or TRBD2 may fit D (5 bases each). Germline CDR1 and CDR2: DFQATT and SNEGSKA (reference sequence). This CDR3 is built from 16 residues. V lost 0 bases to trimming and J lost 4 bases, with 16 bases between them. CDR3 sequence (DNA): TGCAGTGCTAGAGACCCATTGAGGGGACCTTACAATGAGCAGTTCTTC. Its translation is CSARDPLRGPYNEQFF.

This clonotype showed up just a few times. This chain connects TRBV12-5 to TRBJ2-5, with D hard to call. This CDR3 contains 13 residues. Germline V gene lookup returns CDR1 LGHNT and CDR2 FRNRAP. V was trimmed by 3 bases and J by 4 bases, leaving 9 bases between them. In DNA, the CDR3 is TGTGCTAGTGGTTTTCACGTGGGAGAGACCCAGTACTTC. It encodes CASGFHVGETQYF.

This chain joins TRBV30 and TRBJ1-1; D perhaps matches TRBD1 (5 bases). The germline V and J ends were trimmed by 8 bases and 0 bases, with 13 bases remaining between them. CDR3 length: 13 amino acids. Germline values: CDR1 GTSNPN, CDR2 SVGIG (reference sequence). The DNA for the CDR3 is TGTGCCCGGATGAAACAGGTGAACACTGAAGCTTTCTTT. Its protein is CARMKQVNTEAFF.

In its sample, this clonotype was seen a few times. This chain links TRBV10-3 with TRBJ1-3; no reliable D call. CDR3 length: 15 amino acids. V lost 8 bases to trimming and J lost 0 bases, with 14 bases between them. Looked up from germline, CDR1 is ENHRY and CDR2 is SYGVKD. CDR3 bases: TGTGCCATCGGAAGTAAGGGATCCTCTGGAAACACCATATATTTT. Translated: CAIGSKGSSGNTIYF.

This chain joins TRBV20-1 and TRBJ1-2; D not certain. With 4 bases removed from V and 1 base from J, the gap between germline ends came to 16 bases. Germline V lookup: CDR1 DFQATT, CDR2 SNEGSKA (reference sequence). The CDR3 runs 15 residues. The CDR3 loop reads CSATAVVAVNYGYTF. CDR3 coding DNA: TGCAGTGCTACGGCGGTCGTGGCGGTTAACTATGGCTACACCTTC.

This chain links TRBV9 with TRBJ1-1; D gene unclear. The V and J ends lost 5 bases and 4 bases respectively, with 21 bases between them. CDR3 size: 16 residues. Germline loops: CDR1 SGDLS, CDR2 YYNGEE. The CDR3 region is CASRLTGPRCCTEAFF. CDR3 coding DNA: TGTGCCAGCAGATTGACGGGTCCGAGGTGTTGCACTGAAGCTTTCTTT. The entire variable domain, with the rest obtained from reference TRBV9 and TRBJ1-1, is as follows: DSGVTQTPKHLITATGQRVTLRCSPRSGDLSVYWYQQSLDQGLQFLIQYYNGEERAKGNILERFSAQQFPDLHSELNLSSLELGDSALYFCASRLTGPRCCTEAFFGQGTRLTVV.

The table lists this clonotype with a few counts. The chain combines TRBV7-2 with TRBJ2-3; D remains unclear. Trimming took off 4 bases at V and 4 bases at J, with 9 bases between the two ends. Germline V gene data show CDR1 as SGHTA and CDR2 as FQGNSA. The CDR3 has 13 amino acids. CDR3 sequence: CASSYHEADTQYF. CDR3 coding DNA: TGTGCCAGCAGCTATCATGAAGCAGATACGCAGTATTTT. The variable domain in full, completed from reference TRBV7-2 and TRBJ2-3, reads GAGVSQSPSNKVTEKGKDVELRCDPISGHTALYWYRQSLGQGLEFLIYFQGNSAPDKSGLPSDRFSAERTGGSVSTLTIQRTQQEDSAVYLCASSYHEADTQYFGPGTRLTVL.

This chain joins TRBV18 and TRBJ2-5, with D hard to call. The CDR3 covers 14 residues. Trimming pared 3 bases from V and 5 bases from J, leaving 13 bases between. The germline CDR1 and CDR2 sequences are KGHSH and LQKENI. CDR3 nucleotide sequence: TGTGCCAGCTCACCTAGGGCCTCAGGCGAGACCCAGTACTTC. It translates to CASSPRASGETQYF.